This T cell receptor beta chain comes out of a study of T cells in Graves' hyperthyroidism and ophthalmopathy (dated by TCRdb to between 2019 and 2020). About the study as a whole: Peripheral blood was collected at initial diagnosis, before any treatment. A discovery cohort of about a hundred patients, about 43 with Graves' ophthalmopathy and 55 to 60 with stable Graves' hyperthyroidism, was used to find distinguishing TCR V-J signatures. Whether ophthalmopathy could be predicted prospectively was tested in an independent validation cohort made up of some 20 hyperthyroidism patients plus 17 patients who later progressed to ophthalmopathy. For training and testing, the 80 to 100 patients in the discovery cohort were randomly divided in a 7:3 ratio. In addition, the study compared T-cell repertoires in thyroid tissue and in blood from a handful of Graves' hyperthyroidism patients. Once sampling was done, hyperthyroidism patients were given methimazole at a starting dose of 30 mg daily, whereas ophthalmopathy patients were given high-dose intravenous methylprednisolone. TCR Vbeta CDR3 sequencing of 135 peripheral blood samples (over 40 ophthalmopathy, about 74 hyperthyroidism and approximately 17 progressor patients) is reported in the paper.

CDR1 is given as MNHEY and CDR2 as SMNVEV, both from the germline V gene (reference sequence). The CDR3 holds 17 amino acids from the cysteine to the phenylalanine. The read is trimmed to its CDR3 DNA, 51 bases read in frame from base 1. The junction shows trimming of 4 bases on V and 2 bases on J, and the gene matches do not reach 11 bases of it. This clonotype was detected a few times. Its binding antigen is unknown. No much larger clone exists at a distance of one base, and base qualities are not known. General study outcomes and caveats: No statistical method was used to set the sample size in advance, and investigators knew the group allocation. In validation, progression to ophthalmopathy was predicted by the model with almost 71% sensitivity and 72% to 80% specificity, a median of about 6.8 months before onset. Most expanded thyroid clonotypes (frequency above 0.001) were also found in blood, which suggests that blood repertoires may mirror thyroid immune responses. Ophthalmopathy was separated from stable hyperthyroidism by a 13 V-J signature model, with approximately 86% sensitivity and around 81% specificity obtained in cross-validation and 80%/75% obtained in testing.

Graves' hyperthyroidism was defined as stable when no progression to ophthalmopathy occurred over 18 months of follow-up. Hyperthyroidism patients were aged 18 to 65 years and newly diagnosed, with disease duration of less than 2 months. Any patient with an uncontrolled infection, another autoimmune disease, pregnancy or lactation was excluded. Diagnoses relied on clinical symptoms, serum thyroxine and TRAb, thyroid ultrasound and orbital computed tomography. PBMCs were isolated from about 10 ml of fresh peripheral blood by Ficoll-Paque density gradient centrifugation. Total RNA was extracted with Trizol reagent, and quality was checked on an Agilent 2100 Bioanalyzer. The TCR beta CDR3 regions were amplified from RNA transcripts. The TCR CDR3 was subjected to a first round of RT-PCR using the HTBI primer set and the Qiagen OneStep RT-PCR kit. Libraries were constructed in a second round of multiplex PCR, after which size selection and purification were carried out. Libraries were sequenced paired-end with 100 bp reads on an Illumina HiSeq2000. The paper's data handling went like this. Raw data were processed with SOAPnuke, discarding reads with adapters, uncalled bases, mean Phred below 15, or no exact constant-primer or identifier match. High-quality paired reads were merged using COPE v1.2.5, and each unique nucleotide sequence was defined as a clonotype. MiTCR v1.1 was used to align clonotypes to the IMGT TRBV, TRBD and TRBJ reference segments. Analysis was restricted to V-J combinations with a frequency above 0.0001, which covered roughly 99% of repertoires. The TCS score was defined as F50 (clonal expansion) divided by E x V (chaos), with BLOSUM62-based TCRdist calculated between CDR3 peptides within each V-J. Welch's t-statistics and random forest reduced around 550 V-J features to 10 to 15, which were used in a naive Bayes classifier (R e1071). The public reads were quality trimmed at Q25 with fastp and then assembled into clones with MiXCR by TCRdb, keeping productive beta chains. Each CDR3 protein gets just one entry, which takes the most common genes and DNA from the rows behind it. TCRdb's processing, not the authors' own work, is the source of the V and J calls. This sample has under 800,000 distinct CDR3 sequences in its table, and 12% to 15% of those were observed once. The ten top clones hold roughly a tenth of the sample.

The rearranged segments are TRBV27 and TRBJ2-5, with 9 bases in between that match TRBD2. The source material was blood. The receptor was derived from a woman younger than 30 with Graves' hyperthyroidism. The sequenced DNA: TGTGCCAGCAGTTCTAGCGGGGTTAGAGGGGGGCAAGAGACCCAGTACTTC. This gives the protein CASSSSGVRGGQETQYF.